The 16 T cell receptor beta chains given below trace back to one sample, sequenced in a study of T cell responses to AZD1222 COVID-19 vaccine. Data came from immunoSEQ multiplex PCR; TCRdb stores just in-frame clones and leaves some out. The data show more than 95,000 clones, with about 89% seen just once and 25% to 30% held by the top ten. The source material was peripheral blood, sampled on day 0 of AZD1222 vaccination. The receptors come from an adult in good health.

The chain uses TRBV21-1 and TRBJ2-3; the D call in the table, TRBD2, was not verified against the DNA. TRBV21-1 is a pseudogene locus. This CDR3 has 20 residues. CDR3 nucleotides: TGTGCCAGCAGCAAAGATGATAGCGGGGGGGCCGGTTTCAAGTCCGATACGCAGTATTTT. Translating it yields CASSKDDSGGAGFKSDTQYF.

This clone was observed once. J is TRBJ2-2 and V is TRBV3-1 (or the pseudogene TRBV3-2); either TRBD1 or TRBD2 may supply D (5 bases each). V shed 8 bases and J shed 6 bases, with 7 bases lying between them. Looked up from germline, CDR1 is LGHDT and CDR2 is YNNKEL (reference sequence). This CDR3 has 11 amino acids. CDR3 amino acids: CASQGPGELFF. The CDR3 DNA sequence: TGTGCCAGCCAGGGACCCGGGGAGCTGTTTTTT.

This chain connects TRBV20-1 to TRBJ1-1; D remains unclear. The V gene's germline CDR1 is DFQATT and CDR2 SNEGSKA (reference sequence). Deletions cut 5 bases from V and 1 base from J, with 5 bases between. This CDR3 has 11 amino acids. CDR3 sequence: CSAARNTEAFF. The DNA for the CDR3 is TGCAGTGCTGCCCGGAACACTGAAGCTTTCTTT.

The chain recombines TRBV5-1 with TRBJ1-1, with D possibly matching TRBD1 (6 bases). This CDR3 comprises 15 residues. Trimming removed 4 bases at V and 2 bases at J, with 15 bases between. The germline CDR1 and CDR2 sequences are SGHRS and YFSETQ. For the CDR3, the DNA is TGCGCCAGCAGCCCCCCGGGGGGGGGCAACACTGAAGCTTTCTTT. Translated, it gives CASSPPGGGNTEAFF. The whole variable domain, remainder taken from reference TRBV5-1 and TRBJ1-1, is KAGVTQTPRYLIKTRGQQVTLSCSPISGHRSVSWYQQTPGQGLQFLFEYFSETQRNKGNFPGRFSGRQFSNSRSEMNVSTLELGDSALYLCASSPPGGGNTEAFFGQGTRLTVV.

The rearrangement joins TRBV14 to TRBJ2-7; D is perhaps TRBD1 (6 bases). Germline CDR1 SGHDN, CDR2 FVKESK. The ends were cut back, 4 bases at V and 5 bases at J, with 12 bases in the middle. CDR3 length equals 13 residues. The CDR3 spells CASSLLGAHEQYF. The CDR3 nucleotides are TGTGCCAGCAGCCTGCTGGGGGCTCACGAGCAGTACTTC.

This sequence joins TRBV3-1 (or the pseudogene TRBV3-2) and TRBJ1-1; TRBD1 is a possible D gene (6 bases). The V and J ends lost 0 bases and 4 bases respectively, with 15 bases between them. This CDR3 spans 16 amino acids. Germline lookup yields CDR1 LGHDT and CDR2 YNNKEL (reference sequence). Written as DNA, the CDR3 is TGTGCCAGCAGCCAAGAATGGGGGGGCGGGGGCACTGAAGCTTTCTTT. Amino acids: CASSQEWGGGGTEAFF.

The gene calls are TRBV2 and TRBJ1-5; maybe TRBD1 (5 bases). The germline V and J ends were trimmed by 5 bases and 1 base, with 15 bases remaining between them. This CDR3 is built from 16 residues. CDR1 and CDR2 from the germline V gene are SNHLY and FYNNEI. The CDR3 coding sequence is TGTGCCAGCAGTTCGACGGTTGGGGGAAGCAATCAGCCCCAGCATTTT. Its protein is CASSSTVGGSNQPQHF.

The chain has TRBV19 and TRBJ1-5; D is unclear. Between the trimmed V and J ends, which lost 3 bases and 3 bases, there was a span of 6 bases. CDR1 and CDR2 (germline): LNHDA, SQIVND (reference sequence). This CDR3 has 13 residues. The CDR3 DNA sequence: TGTGCCAGTAGTATCCGAGTCAATCAGCCCCAGCATTTT. Its protein product is CASSIRVNQPQHF.

This sequence joins TRBV6-5 and TRBJ2-5; D not resolved. The CDR3 covers 14 residues. V was shortened by 7 bases and J by 4 bases, with 16 bases between the two germline ends. Germline loops: CDR1 MNHEY, CDR2 SVGAGI. The CDR3 here is CASNTYSRAETQYF. The DNA for the CDR3 is TGTGCCAGCAATACCTATAGTAGGGCAGAGACCCAGTACTTC.

The genes are TRBV6-4 and TRBJ1-1; D gene ambiguous. Germline lookup yields CDR1 MRHNA and CDR2 SNTAGT. Deletions cut 7 bases from V and 7 bases from J, with 10 bases between. CDR3 length equals 11 residues. CDR3 region: CASIGRLEAFF. CDR3 coding DNA: TGTGCCAGCATAGGACGGCTTGAAGCTTTCTTT.

Concerning this clone: This sample also contains other DNA sequences that code for the same CDR3. The chain is built from TRBV5-4 and TRBJ1-6, with 8 bases aligning to TRBD1. V shed 5 bases and J 6 bases; nucleotides not matched to a gene: 7. This CDR3 region has 15 residues. Germline V gene lookup returns CDR1 SGHNT and CDR2 YYREEE (reference sequence). The CDR3 DNA reads as TGTGCCAGCAGTTCCGGACAGGGCGGTAATTCACCCCTCCACTTT. Its translation is CASSSGQGGNSPLHF.

The J gene is TRBJ1-3, the V gene TRBV27, with D uncertain. CDR1 and CDR2 from the germline V gene are MNHEY and SMNVEV (reference sequence). Trimming pared 2 bases from V and 0 bases from J, leaving 11 bases between. The CDR3 consists of 16 residues. The CDR3 is CASSLNGRSSGNTIYF. The CDR3 DNA follows: TGTGCCAGCAGTTTAAACGGCAGGTCCTCTGGAAACACCATATATTTT.

The rearrangement links TRBV20-1 to TRBJ1-4, with D possibly matching TRBD1 (6 bases). This CDR3 contains 15 residues. The germline V and J ends were trimmed by 3 bases and 5 bases, with 16 bases remaining between them. CDR1 and CDR2 from the germline V gene are DFQATT and SNEGSKA (reference sequence). Here the CDR3 DNA reads TGCAGTGCTAGTCCGATGGGGACACTAAATGAAAAACTGTTTTTT. Translating gives CSASPMGTLNEKLFF.

V usage is TRBV5-1 and J usage is TRBJ1-1; D is undetermined. Germline lookup yields CDR1 SGHRS and CDR2 YFSETQ. V lost 4 bases, J lost 5 bases, and 21 bases lay in between. The CDR3 is 16 residues long. DNA of the CDR3: TGCGCCAGCAGCCCCCTGGGCGGGCCGGGAGGTACTGAAGCTTTCTTT. As protein: CASSPLGGPGGTEAFF.

The rearrangement uses TRBV11-2 and TRBJ1-2; the D gene is possibly TRBD1 (5 bases). The CDR3 loop spans 16 amino acids. CDR1 SGHAT and CDR2 FQNNGV come from the germline V gene. V lost 5 bases to trimming and J lost 4 bases, with 20 bases between them. The CDR3 DNA reads TGTGCCAGCAGCCCCCCCGGGGCAAGTCCTAGCTATGGCTACACCTTC. Translating it yields CASSPPGASPSYGYTF.

CDR3 sequence: CAITEGVGGPRDGYTF. CDR3 bases: TGTGCCATCACCGAAGGGGTTGGGGGGCCCCGGGACGGCTACACCTTC. The chain joins TRBV10-3 to TRBJ1-2; D may be TRBD1 (6 bases). Germline V gene lookup returns CDR1 ENHRY and CDR2 SYGVKD. V was clipped by 7 bases and J by 8 bases, with 26 bases between them. The CDR3 is 16 amino acids.